This is a list of T cell receptor beta chains from one sample in a study of liver allograft versus peripheral blood T cells. TCRdb recomputed calls from the reads with MiXCR, one row per CDR3 protein. Here the sample spans roughly 7,000 distinct CDR3 sequences, 15% to 20% being singletons. The receptors originated from a human patient who had a liver transplant. The graft donor may have contributed some T cells. CDR3s include the opening cysteine and the closing phenylalanine or tryptophan. Each record gives: clone size, D gene, J gene, V gene, CDR3 protein, CDR3 DNA. D genes are given only for firm matches. Only some rows state a clone size, as once, few, many or a class for expanded clones.

many,.,TRBJ1-1,TRBV19,CATRGGGGEAFF,TGTGCTACCCGTGGGGGGGGCGGTGAAGCTTTCTTT
medium-sized,.,TRBJ1-2,TRBV27,CASSLSISGTGADGYTF,TGTGCCAGCAGTTTATCGATTTCCGGCACAGGTGCGGATGGCTACACCTTC
.,TRBD1,TRBJ1-2,TRBV5-5,CASSGGTVGLNYGYTF,TGTGCCAGCAGCGGAGGGACAGTTGGACTCAACTATGGCTACACCTTC
.,.,TRBJ1-2,TRBV7-9,CASTTHPGTDFYGYTF,TGTGCCAGCACCACACATCCGGGGACCGATTTCTATGGCTACACCTTC
medium-sized,TRBD2,TRBJ2-2,TRBV19,CASTTPRLAGGSNTGELFF,TGTGCCAGTACCACACCCCGACTAGCGGGGGGATCGAACACCGGGGAGCTGTTTTTT
.,.,TRBJ2-1,TRBV5-4,CASSPSGPFLSNEQFF,TGTGCCAGCAGCCCTTCGGGACCGTTTTTAAGCAATGAGCAGTTCTTC
medium-sized,.,TRBJ1-1,TRBV6-5,CAIAADLGTEAFF,TGTGCCATCGCGGCAGATCTGGGAACTGAAGCTTTCTTT
many,TRBD1,TRBJ2-7,TRBV19,CASSWTGSHEQYF,TGTGCCAGTAGCTGGACAGGGAGCCACGAGCAGTACTTC
medium-sized,TRBD1,TRBJ1-1,TRBV27,CASSYRGWDTEAFF,TGTGCCAGCAGTTACAGGGGCTGGGACACTGAAGCTTTCTTT
many,.,TRBJ1-2,TRBV7-9,CASSTSPHIYTF,TGTGCCAGCAGCACCTCTCCCCATATCTACACCTTC
medium-sized,.,TRBJ1-1,TRBV15,CATRVTGMEDEAFF,TGTGCCACCAGAGTCACAGGGATGGAGGATGAAGCTTTCTTT
.,TRBD1,TRBJ2-7,TRBV9,CASSTTGAEQYF,TGTGCCAGCAGCACAACAGGGGCCGAGCAGTACTTC
many,.,TRBJ1-2,TRBV6-6,CASSYRLRSQEDGYTF,TGTGCCAGCAGTTACAGGTTACGCAGCCAGGAGGACGGCTACACCTTC
.,TRBD2,TRBJ2-1,TRBV6-1,CASRGGGNNEQFF,TGTGCCAGCCGGGGGGGCGGGAACAATGAGCAGTTCTTC
medium-sized,.,TRBJ2-7,TRBV27,CASSLSGRHEQYF,TGTGCCAGCAGTTTATCTGGGAGGCACGAGCAGTACTTC
few,.,TRBJ2-2,TRBV27,CARRDWNTGELFF,TGTGCCAGGCGAGACTGGAACACCGGGGAGCTGTTTTTT
many,.,TRBJ2-1,TRBV7-9,CASSLLGTEQFF,TGTGCCAGCAGCCTCCTCGGGACGGAGCAGTTCTTC
many,.,TRBJ2-7,TRBV6-1,CASTLASGGKSEQYF,TGTGCCAGCACTTTGGCCTCAGGGGGGAAGTCCGAGCAGTACTTC
.,TRBD1,TRBJ2-2,TRBV15,CATSREGVRGLLGTGELFF,TGTGCCACCAGCAGAGAGGGGGTTAGGGGGCTGTTGGGTACCGGGGAGCTGTTTTTT
medium-sized,TRBD2,TRBJ2-1,TRBV9,CASSVVSGGVNEQFF,TGTGCCAGCAGCGTAGTTAGCGGGGGGGTTAATGAGCAGTTCTTC
many,.,TRBJ2-7,TRBV27,CASSSEASEQYF,TGTGCCAGCAGTTCCGAGGCGAGCGAGCAGTACTTC
many,.,TRBJ1-4,TRBV6-1,CASSERGVNEKLFF,TGTGCCAGCAGTGAAAGAGGGGTGAATGAAAAACTGTTTTTT
many,.,TRBJ1-2,TRBV5-6,CASSLSAVVRYTF,TGTGCCAGCAGCTTGTCCGCAGTAGTCCGCTACACCTTC
medium-sized,.,TRBJ1-2,TRBV6-6,CASGRTVNYGYTF,TGTGCCAGCGGAAGGACAGTTAACTATGGCTACACCTTC
.,.,TRBJ1-3,TRBV12-3/TRBV12-4,CASSPYYSGNTIYF,TGTGCCAGCAGTCCTTATTACTCTGGAAACACCATATATTTT
few,TRBD2,TRBJ2-3,TRBV5-4,CASSLVLAGALGTQYF,TGTGCCAGCAGCTTAGTTCTAGCGGGGGCCTTGGGGACGCAGTATTTT
few,TRBD1,TRBJ1-6,TRBV7-2,CASSLAAGGLSSYNSPLHF,TGTGCCAGCAGCCTAGCGGCAGGGGGATTGAGCTCCTATAATTCACCCCTCCACTTT
medium-sized,.,TRBJ1-3,TRBV27,CASSLLGASGNTIYF,TGTGCCAGCAGTTTGCTCGGGGCCTCTGGAAACACCATATATTTT
.,.,TRBJ1-2,TRBV7-3,CASSLDSDYGYTF,TGTGCCAGCAGCTTAGACAGCGACTATGGCTACACCTTC
many,.,TRBJ1-1,TRBV6-2/TRBV6-3,CASSYPTELNTEAFF,TGTGCCAGCAGTTATCCGACAGAGCTGAACACTGAAGCTTTCTTT
few,.,TRBJ1-5,TRBV12-3/TRBV12-4,CASSLGDSNQPQHF,TGTGCCAGCAGTTTGGGGGACAGCAATCAGCCCCAGCATTTT
.,TRBD1,TRBJ1-2,TRBV20-1,CSASAPRDREVYGYTF,TGCAGTGCTAGCGCCCCTCGGGACAGGGAGGTCTATGGCTACACCTTC
few,.,TRBJ1-1,TRBV6-5,CASSPGRGANTEAFF,TGTGCCAGCAGTCCTGGTAGAGGGGCGAACACTGAAGCTTTCTTT
.,.,TRBJ1-5,TRBV27,CASSPRSGAHQPQHF,TGTGCCAGCAGCCCTAGGTCGGGGGCCCATCAGCCCCAGCATTTT
many,.,TRBJ1-2,TRBV7-9,CASSLNAIRDGYTF,TGTGCCAGCAGCCTTAATGCGATCCGAGATGGCTACACCTTC
once,.,TRBJ2-7,TRBV12-3/TRBV12-4,CASSLNGQTYEQYF,TGTGCCAGCAGTTTGAATGGACAAACCTACGAGCAGTACTTC
medium-sized,TRBD1,TRBJ2-3,TRBV15,CATSFEGATQYF,TGTGCCACCAGTTTCGAGGGGGCTACGCAGTATTTT
medium-sized,.,TRBJ1-2,TRBV29-1,CSVLRRDRYGYTF,TGCAGCGTTCTACGCCGGGACCGCTATGGCTACACCTTC
many,.,TRBJ1-6,TRBV28,CASSLVTPGPSSPLHF,TGTGCCAGCAGTTTAGTTACCCCCGGCCCCTCATCACCCCTCCACTTT
medium-sized,TRBD1,TRBJ1-1,TRBV13,CASRSSGQGAREAFF,TGTGCCAGCAGGTCCTCGGGACAGGGGGCAAGGGAAGCTTTCTTT
medium-sized,TRBD2,TRBJ2-1,TRBV13,CASSSPGLGQFF,TGTGCCAGCTCTAGTCCGGGACTAGGGCAGTTCTTC
medium-sized,.,TRBJ1-4,TRBV6-5,CASSSDGTNEKLFF,TGTGCCAGCAGTTCCGATGGCACTAATGAAAAACTGTTTTTT
.,.,TRBJ1-1,TRBV14,CASSQAEGGEAFF,TGTGCCAGCAGCCAAGCGGAGGGAGGCGAAGCTTTCTTT
few,TRBD2,TRBJ2-7,TRBV27,CASSLAGLYEQYF,TGTGCCAGCAGTCTAGCGGGGCTCTACGAGCAGTACTTC
.,.,TRBJ2-1,TRBV5-4,CARSRANEQFF,TGTGCCAGAAGCAGGGCCAATGAGCAGTTCTTC
few,TRBD1,TRBJ1-2,TRBV6-5,CASSPPRDSLNYGYTF,TGTGCCAGCAGTCCCCCTCGGGACAGCCTTAACTATGGCTACACCTTC
.,.,TRBJ1-5,TRBV6-2/TRBV6-3,CASSTLFGSNQPQHF,TGTGCCAGCAGTACGCTCTTTGGTAGCAATCAGCCCCAGCATTTT
few,.,TRBJ1-2,TRBV6-1,CASSPLIYTF,TGTGCCAGCAGCCCCCTCATTTACACCTTC
few,.,TRBJ1-2,TRBV9,CASSVATASGYGYTF,TGTGCCAGCAGCGTAGCTACAGCCTCCGGCTATGGCTACACCTTC
few,.,TRBJ1-5,TRBV6-2/TRBV6-3,CASSYWGDQPQHF,TGTGCCAGCAGTTACTGGGGGGATCAGCCCCAGCATTTT
.,.,TRBJ1-2,TRBV2,CASKTQKSYYGYTF,TGTGCCAGCAAGACACAGAAATCCTACTATGGCTACACCTTC
many,.,TRBJ2-7,TRBV10-3,CAISESQGGAYEQYF,TGTGCCATCAGTGAGTCACAGGGGGGGGCCTACGAGCAGTACTTC
many,.,TRBJ2-7,TRBV27,CASSFGRNYEQYF,TGTGCCAGCAGTTTTGGCCGTAACTACGAGCAGTACTTC
.,.,TRBJ1-5,TRBV27,CASSSRDGQPQHF,TGTGCCAGCAGTTCTAGGGATGGTCAGCCCCAGCATTTT
many,.,TRBJ1-2,TRBV6-5,CASSFPDGYLCYGYTF,TGTGCCAGCAGTTTTCCGGACGGGTACCTATGCTATGGCTACACCTTC